What follows is one TCR beta chain and its context. As yet, its antigen is unknown. Germline V gene sequence: CDR1 MNHEY, CDR2 SMNVEV (reference sequence). The CDR3 runs to 14 residues. V lost 6 bases and J 7 bases, leaving 13 bases between the germline ends. This entry belongs to a study of T cell responses to AZD1222 COVID-19 vaccine. Study-level results: Spike was spanned by vaccine-associated CD4 TCRs, with dominance at 160-218 and 743-854. Donors were mostly white British, more females; clonal diversity possibly underestimated.

Clones were read by immunoSEQ multiplex PCR, and TCRdb kept only the in-frame ones, dropping some. The sample gives around 73,000 clones, 85% to 90% of which show up once; over 7.5% is in the top ten. The chain carries TRBV27 and TRBJ1-6; a possible D gene is TRBD1 (5 bases). The sample consisted of peripheral blood, taken 28 days after the second AZD1222 dose. The origin of this receptor is an adult who received the AZD1222 COVID-19 vaccine. The chain's CDR3 is CASSFRDRNSPLHF. The CDR3 region has the DNA TGTGCCAGCAGCTTTCGGGACCGAAATTCACCCCTCCACTTT.